The 29 T cell receptor beta chains presented below share a single source sample, sequenced in a study of T cells expressing NK-cell markers. Using the 5' RACE reads, TCRdb records one entry per CDR3 protein without DNA. The sample data list about 380,000 distinct CDR3 sequences. Sequenced sample: blood T cells: a sorted CD56 or NKG2C T cell subset, CD4+ or CD8+ T cells, or bulk PBMC T cells (not recorded which). The receptors originated from a man aged 18-75 years in good health.

This chain connects TRBV6-5 to TRBJ2-7; TCRdb's D call of TRBD1 is untestable without DNA. CDR3 length equals 17 residues. From germline, CDR1 is MNHEY and CDR2 SVGAGI. The chain's CDR3 is CASSYKWTGGASYEQYF.

The chain combines TRBV18 with TRBJ2-5; TCRdb's D call of TRBD1 is untestable without DNA. CDR3 size: 15 residues. Germline V gene lookup returns CDR1 KGHSH and CDR2 LQKENI. The CDR3 here is CASSRGTGDQETQYF.

The chain combines TRBV7-8 with TRBJ1-1; checking the TCRdb D call of TRBD1 is not possible without DNA. Looked up from germline, CDR1 is SGHVS and CDR2 is FQNEAQ. The length of the CDR3 is 15 residues. CDR3 region: CASSLQGQGNTEAFF.

The chain links TRBV7-9 to TRBJ2-1; the D call from TCRdb, TRBD1, cannot be confirmed without DNA. The CDR3 has 14 amino acids. Germline V gene lookup returns CDR1 SEHNR and CDR2 FQNEAQ (reference sequence). This CDR3 reads CASSRGLSYNEQFF.

V and J are TRBV7-9 and TRBJ2-7. Germline assignment: CDR1 SEHNR and CDR2 FQNEAQ (reference sequence). The CDR3 consists of 16 residues. The CDR3 here is CASSLSQSAFFYEQYF.

The genes are TRBV6-5 and TRBJ2-5; the D call from TCRdb, TRBD1, cannot be confirmed without DNA. Germline assignment: CDR1 MNHEY and CDR2 SVGAGI. The CDR3 runs to 15 residues. This CDR3 reads CASSYDRGVQETQYF.

The J gene is TRBJ1-3, the V gene TRBV6-4. This CDR3 region has 14 residues. Germline values: CDR1 MRHNA, CDR2 SNTAGT. CDR3 sequence reads: CASSASDIRNTIYF.

J is TRBJ2-7 and V is TRBV7-2; the TCRdb call, TRBD1, lacks DNA for checking. The CDR3 covers 14 residues. Germline V CDR1 and CDR2: SGHTA, FQGNSA. CDR3 sequence reads: CASSGRTGPREQYF.

The chain combines TRBV28 with TRBJ2-5. From germline, CDR1 is MDHEN and CDR2 SYDVKM. CDR3 length equals 14 residues. CDR3 loop: CASSFGLLQETQYF.

The chain has TRBV18 and TRBJ2-1; checking the TCRdb D call of TRBD2 is not possible without DNA. The CDR3 extends over 17 amino acids. The germline V gene encodes CDR1 KGHSH and CDR2 LQKENI. CDR3 protein: CASSPPGAGRYYNEQFF.

V usage is TRBV24-1 and J usage is TRBJ2-5; TCRdb's D gene call, TRBD1, goes unchecked for lack of DNA. Per germline, CDR1 KGHDR and CDR2 SFDVKD. CDR3 length: 14 amino acids. The CDR3 loop reads CATSVGGAQETQYF.

The V call is TRBV27, the J call TRBJ1-1. The germline V gene encodes CDR1 MNHEY and CDR2 SMNVEV (reference sequence). The length of the CDR3 is 15 residues. The CDR3 loop reads CASSLSSIGNTEAFF.

The V gene is TRBV6-1, the J gene TRBJ2-5; TCRdb designates TRBD1, a call that cannot be tested without DNA. Per germline, CDR1 MNHNS and CDR2 SASEGT. This CDR3 has 14 amino acids. This chain's CDR3 is CASSDYVGGETQYF.

This chain uses TRBV5-1 with TRBJ2-1; TCRdb returns TRBD1, unconfirmable since there is no DNA. CDR1 and CDR2 from the germline V gene are SGHRS and YFSETQ. The CDR3 is 13 amino acids. The CDR3 spells CASNQWGAYEQFF.

J is TRBJ2-7 and V is TRBV11-2; without DNA, the TCRdb call of TRBD2 cannot be checked. This CDR3 comprises 16 residues. CDR1 and CDR2 from the germline V gene are SGHAT and FQNNGV. This CDR3 is CASSPRTAGDSYEQYF.

The chain joins TRBV7-8 to TRBJ2-2. This CDR3 is built from 14 residues. Looked up from germline, CDR1 is SGHVS and CDR2 is FQNEAQ. CDR3 sequence: CASSRTTSFGELFF.

This sequence joins TRBV9 and TRBJ1-2; the TCRdb call, TRBD1, lacks DNA for checking. Germline CDR1 is SGDLS and CDR2 is YYNGEE. This CDR3 has 13 residues. CDR3 region: CASGQGAGYGYTF.

The chain has TRBV9 and TRBJ1-1; checking the TCRdb D call of TRBD1 is not possible without DNA. Germline-derived CDR1 and CDR2 are SGDLS and YYNGEE. The CDR3 has 17 residues. CDR3 loop: CASSVAGTGFYLSEAFF.

The chain recombines TRBV6-1 with TRBJ1-2; TCRdb calls TRBD1, which cannot be checked without DNA. The CDR3 sequence is 13 residues long. Germline CDR1 MNHNS, CDR2 SASEGT. CDR3 amino acids: CASSPRTGYGYTF.

This chain connects TRBV7-2 to TRBJ2-2; TCRdb indicates TRBD2, and absent DNA this call remains unverified. The CDR3 length is 16 residues. The V gene's germline CDR1 is SGHTA and CDR2 FQGNSA. This CDR3 reads CASSKSLAGSTGELFF.

J is TRBJ2-5 and V is TRBV19. Germline V gives CDR1 LNHDA, CDR2 SQIVND (reference sequence). The CDR3 covers 15 residues. The CDR3 protein is CASSIDRRDQETQYF.

The rearrangement joins TRBV5-5 to TRBJ2-5; TCRdb lists TRBD1, though no DNA is available to test this call. CDR3 length: 14 residues. Germline V gives CDR1 SGHKS, CDR2 YYEKEE (reference sequence). The CDR3 protein is CASSQGPRSQTQYF.

The chain uses TRBV5-1 and TRBJ1-4. The CDR3 loop spans 16 amino acids. The germline V gene has CDR1 SGHRS and CDR2 YFSETQ. Here the CDR3 reads CASSLAGAAANEKLFF. Combining the CDR3 with reference TRBV5-1 and TRBJ1-4 gives the whole variable domain KAGVTQTPRYLIKTRGQQVTLSCSPISGHRSVSWYQQTPGQGLQFLFEYFSETQRNKGNFPGRFSGRQFSNSRSEMNVSTLELGDSALYLCASSLAGAAANEKLFFGSGTQLSVL.

This rearrangement joins TRBV11-1 to TRBJ2-3; with no DNA, the TCRdb D assignment of TRBD1 cannot be verified. In germline, CDR1 is SGHAT, CDR2 FQDESV (reference sequence). The CDR3 is 14 residues long. The CDR3 protein is CASSSRARGDTQYF.

The chain recombines TRBV5-6 with TRBJ1-6; no DNA is available, so the TRBD1 call from TCRdb remains unchecked. The CDR3 is 16 residues long. Per the germline V gene, CDR1 is SGHDT and CDR2 is YYEEEE. The CDR3 protein is CASSLRWDRGYSPLHF.

The rearrangement uses TRBV4-1 and TRBJ2-2; the TCRdb call, TRBD2, lacks DNA for checking. The CDR3 sequence is 14 residues long. The germline V gene has CDR1 MGHRA and CDR2 YSYEKL. CDR3 in amino acids: CASSRSSSIGELFF.

V and J are TRBV20-1 and TRBJ1-5. Germline CDR1 reads DFQATT; CDR2 reads SNEGSKA (reference sequence). The CDR3 totals 14 residues. The CDR3 loop reads CSARSGRENQPQHF.

The chain has TRBV20-1 and TRBJ2-2; the D call from TCRdb, TRBD1, cannot be confirmed without DNA. This CDR3 comprises 14 residues. Germline CDR1 is DFQATT and CDR2 is SNEGSKA (reference sequence). CDR3 region: CSARNPQGFGELFF.

The gene calls are TRBV5-1 and TRBJ1-2; TCRdb calls TRBD1, which cannot be checked without DNA. CDR3 length: 15 residues. Germline CDR1 reads SGHRS; CDR2 reads YFSETQ. This CDR3 reads CASSLAGQLSPGYTF.